This is a list of T cell receptor beta chains from one sample in a study of blood T cells in healthy people across ages. Each CDR3 protein gets one entry after TCRdb re-called the 5' RACE reads with MiXCR. The data show 1.5 million to 2 million distinct CDR3 sequences, with about 50% seen just once and over 2% held by the top ten. Source material: blood. Receptors originate from a woman in her thirties or forties in good health. CDR3s include the opening cysteine and the closing phenylalanine or tryptophan. The order of the fields is CDR3 protein, CDR3 DNA, D gene, V gene, clone size, J gene. D genes are given only for firm matches. Rows may omit the clone size; those that give it use once, few, many or a size class.

CDR3aa: CASSSPPPRISYEQYF
CDR3nt: TGTGCCAGCAGCTCGCCTCCCCCTAGGATCTCCTACGAGCAGTACTTC
d_gene: .
v_gene: TRBV5-5
abundance: .
j_gene: TRBJ2-7

CDR3aa: CASSFTKETQYF
CDR3nt: TGTGCCAGCAGCTTCACCAAAGAGACCCAGTACTTC
d_gene: .
v_gene: TRBV7-2
abundance: many
j_gene: TRBJ2-5

CDR3aa: CASSLLADHSNQPQHF
CDR3nt: TGTGCCAGCAGCTTGTTGGCGGACCATAGCAATCAGCCCCAGCATTTT
d_gene: .
v_gene: TRBV7-2
abundance: .
j_gene: TRBJ1-5

CDR3aa: CSASGPSEQFF
CDR3nt: TGCAGTGCTAGTGGTCCTAGTGAGCAGTTCTTC
d_gene: .
v_gene: TRBV20-1
abundance: few
j_gene: TRBJ2-1

CDR3aa: CASSLSGQISGYTF
CDR3nt: TGTGCCAGCAGTTTATCGGGGCAAATTTCTGGCTACACCTTC
d_gene: .
v_gene: TRBV27
abundance: .
j_gene: TRBJ1-2

CDR3aa: CASTIGGSPYNEQFF
CDR3nt: TGTGCCAGCACCATAGGGGGGAGCCCCTACAATGAGCAGTTCTTC
d_gene: .
v_gene: TRBV12-3/TRBV12-4
abundance: .
j_gene: TRBJ2-1

CDR3aa: CASSSGREREQFF
CDR3nt: TGTGCCAGCAGCTCCGGAAGGGAACGGGAGCAGTTCTTC
d_gene: .
v_gene: TRBV7-2
abundance: few
j_gene: TRBJ2-1

CDR3aa: CSARGLGEIQYF
CDR3nt: TGCAGTGCTAGAGGTCTCGGGGAGATCCAGTACTTC
d_gene: .
v_gene: TRBV20-1
abundance: .
j_gene: TRBJ2-5

CDR3aa: CSVWDRGGYGYTF
CDR3nt: TGCAGCGTTTGGGACAGGGGCGGCTATGGCTACACCTTC
d_gene: TRBD1
v_gene: TRBV29-1
abundance: few
j_gene: TRBJ1-2

CDR3aa: CSARRETYEQYF
CDR3nt: TGCAGTGCTAGACGGGAGACCTACGAGCAGTACTTC
d_gene: .
v_gene: TRBV20-1
abundance: few
j_gene: TRBJ2-7

CDR3aa: CSARAPAGGVRGYTF
CDR3nt: TGCAGTGCTAGAGCTCCTGCGGGGGGGGTTCGTGGCTACACCTTC
d_gene: .
v_gene: TRBV20-1
abundance: .
j_gene: TRBJ1-2

CDR3aa: CSARTAGRGLDNSPLHF
CDR3nt: TGCAGTGCTAGGACGGCAGGCAGGGGGCTCGATAATTCACCCCTCCACTTT
d_gene: TRBD1
v_gene: TRBV20-1
abundance: .
j_gene: TRBJ1-6

CDR3aa: CASEASGGLLYNEQFF
CDR3nt: TGTGCCAGCGAAGCTAGCGGGGGACTTCTCTACAATGAGCAGTTCTTC
d_gene: TRBD2
v_gene: TRBV7-9
abundance: .
j_gene: TRBJ2-1

CDR3aa: CASSLANSYNEQFF
CDR3nt: TGTGCCAGCAGCCTGGCCAACTCCTACAATGAGCAGTTCTTC
d_gene: .
v_gene: TRBV12-3/TRBV12-4
abundance: few
j_gene: TRBJ2-1

CDR3aa: CASSQMGGPPDTQYF
CDR3nt: TGCGCCAGCAGCCAGATGGGGGGCCCGCCGGATACGCAGTATTTT
d_gene: .
v_gene: TRBV4-3
abundance: .
j_gene: TRBJ2-3

CDR3aa: CASSYSVGDPETQYF
CDR3nt: TGTGCCAGCAGTTACTCTGTCGGGGACCCGGAGACCCAGTACTTC
d_gene: .
v_gene: TRBV6-5
abundance: .
j_gene: TRBJ2-5

CDR3aa: CASSLASGGYGETQYF
CDR3nt: TGTGCCAGCAGCTTGGCTTCGGGGGGATATGGAGAGACCCAGTACTTC
d_gene: TRBD2
v_gene: TRBV5-6
abundance: .
j_gene: TRBJ2-5

CDR3aa: CASSEVADFTDTQYF
CDR3nt: TGTGCCAGCTCAGAAGTAGCTGACTTCACAGATACGCAGTATTTT
d_gene: .
v_gene: TRBV18
abundance: .
j_gene: TRBJ2-3

CDR3aa: CASSLGSGVYEQYF
CDR3nt: TGTGCCAGCAGTTTGGGGTCAGGGGTATACGAGCAGTACTTC
d_gene: .
v_gene: TRBV28
abundance: few
j_gene: TRBJ2-7

CDR3aa: CASSELTAGTGELFF
CDR3nt: TGTGCCAGCAGTGAATTGACAGCCGGGACCGGGGAGCTGTTTTTT
d_gene: .
v_gene: TRBV6-1
abundance: .
j_gene: TRBJ2-2

CDR3aa: CASSYSSAGSYEQYF
CDR3nt: TGTGCCAGCAGTTACTCGTCGGCTGGATCCTACGAGCAGTACTTC
d_gene: .
v_gene: TRBV6-5
abundance: .
j_gene: TRBJ2-7

CDR3aa: CASRKAGGLIYSNQPQHF
CDR3nt: TGTGCCAGCAGGAAGGCAGGGGGATTGATATATAGCAATCAGCCCCAGCATTTT
d_gene: TRBD1
v_gene: TRBV6-1
abundance: .
j_gene: TRBJ1-5

CDR3aa: CASSLGFSRGRGYETQYF
CDR3nt: TGTGCCAGCAGCTTGGGGTTTTCCAGGGGACGGGGGTATGAGACCCAGTACTTC
d_gene: .
v_gene: TRBV5-6
abundance: .
j_gene: TRBJ2-5

CDR3aa: CASSREQGNGYTF
CDR3nt: TGTGCCAGCAGCCGGGAACAGGGGAATGGCTACACCTTC
d_gene: TRBD1
v_gene: TRBV7-2
abundance: few
j_gene: TRBJ1-2

CDR3aa: CASSILGISGSYNEQFF
CDR3nt: TGTGCCAGCAGTATTCTCGGGATATCCGGCTCCTACAATGAGCAGTTCTTC
d_gene: .
v_gene: TRBV27
abundance: .
j_gene: TRBJ2-1

CDR3aa: CASSQAGTEGSPLHF
CDR3nt: TGCGCCAGCAGCCAAGCCGGGACCGAGGGATCACCCCTCCACTTT
d_gene: .
v_gene: TRBV4-3
abundance: few
j_gene: TRBJ1-6

CDR3aa: CSGIGGRGAYTEAFF
CDR3nt: TGCAGTGGAATTGGGGGGAGAGGGGCGTACACTGAAGCTTTCTTT
d_gene: .
v_gene: TRBV20-1
abundance: .
j_gene: TRBJ1-1

CDR3aa: CASSSGQFFRSIQYF
CDR3nt: TGTGCCAGCAGTTCAGGACAGTTTTTTCGATCCATTCAGTACTTC
d_gene: .
v_gene: TRBV6-2/TRBV6-3
abundance: .
j_gene: TRBJ2-4

CDR3aa: CASSGENTEAFF
CDR3nt: TGTGCCAGCTCTGGGGAGAACACTGAAGCTTTCTTT
d_gene: .
v_gene: TRBV2
abundance: .
j_gene: TRBJ1-1

CDR3aa: CASSLISGPRTDTQYF
CDR3nt: TGTGCCAGCAGCCTGATATCGGGACCACGCACAGATACGCAGTATTTT
d_gene: .
v_gene: TRBV7-9
abundance: .
j_gene: TRBJ2-3

CDR3aa: CATSDLHQGSYNEQFF
CDR3nt: TGTGCCACCAGTGATTTGCACCAGGGGTCCTACAATGAGCAGTTCTTC
d_gene: .
v_gene: TRBV24-1
abundance: few
j_gene: TRBJ2-1

CDR3aa: CASRGRDTQYF
CDR3nt: TGTGCCAGCAGGGGTCGAGATACGCAGTATTTT
d_gene: .
v_gene: TRBV12-3/TRBV12-4
abundance: .
j_gene: TRBJ2-3

CDR3aa: CASSPLRAEETQYF
CDR3nt: TGTGCCAGCAGCCCCCTCAGGGCGGAAGAGACCCAGTACTTC
d_gene: .
v_gene: TRBV9
abundance: .
j_gene: TRBJ2-5

CDR3aa: CASSLLDRPENIQYF
CDR3nt: TGTGCCAGCAGCTTACTGGACAGGCCGGAAAACATTCAGTACTTC
d_gene: TRBD1
v_gene: TRBV7-2
abundance: once
j_gene: TRBJ2-4

CDR3aa: CSQAQGVSYNEQFF
CDR3nt: TGCAGCCAAGCTCAGGGGGTCTCCTACAATGAGCAGTTCTTC
d_gene: TRBD1
v_gene: TRBV29-1
abundance: .
j_gene: TRBJ2-1

CDR3aa: CASSIELAGGPNEQFF
CDR3nt: TGTGCCAGTAGTATCGAACTAGCGGGGGGGCCGAATGAGCAGTTCTTC
d_gene: TRBD2
v_gene: TRBV19
abundance: .
j_gene: TRBJ2-1

CDR3aa: CASSRPGVWGNEQYF
CDR3nt: TGTGCCAGCAGTCGCCCGGGGGTTTGGGGAAACGAGCAGTACTTC
d_gene: .
v_gene: TRBV6-2/TRBV6-3
abundance: .
j_gene: TRBJ2-7

CDR3aa: CASSLGGQGVDEQYF
CDR3nt: TGTGCCAGCAGCTTAGGTGGACAGGGAGTCGATGAGCAGTACTTC
d_gene: TRBD1
v_gene: TRBV7-2
abundance: .
j_gene: TRBJ2-5

CDR3aa: CASSLIGGLRGETQYF
CDR3nt: TGTGCCAGCAGCTTAATAGGGGGCCTAAGGGGAGAGACCCAGTACTTC
d_gene: TRBD1
v_gene: TRBV7-8
abundance: .
j_gene: TRBJ2-5

CDR3aa: CASSPRQGSQDTQYF
CDR3nt: TGCGCCAGCAGCCCCAGACAGGGGAGTCAAGATACGCAGTATTTT
d_gene: TRBD1
v_gene: TRBV4-1
abundance: many
j_gene: TRBJ2-3

CDR3aa: CASSSAVSTQYF
CDR3nt: TGTGCCAGCAGCTCTGCCGTGAGTACGCAGTATTTT
d_gene: .
v_gene: TRBV7-9
abundance: .
j_gene: TRBJ2-3

CDR3aa: CATGQGGNGEQYF
CDR3nt: TGTGCCACCGGACAGGGGGGAAATGGCGAGCAGTACTTC
d_gene: TRBD1
v_gene: TRBV24-1
abundance: .
j_gene: TRBJ2-7